These 32 T cell receptor beta chains came from one sample sequenced in a study of blood T cell repertoires in COVID-19. Here immunoSEQ multiplex PCR was the method, and the copy in TCRdb shows in-frame clones only, minus some. The data show roughly 200,000 clones, with about 90% seen just once and 3.1% held by the top ten. The source material was PBMCs or T cells enriched from blood (not recorded which). The source is a woman aged 45-59 years in a cohort exposed to, infected with or recovered from COVID-19 (not recorded which).

J is TRBJ2-3 and V is TRBV11-2; 9 nucleotides align to TRBD2. The CDR3 contains 16 residues. CDR1 is SGHAT and CDR2 is FQNNGV in the germline V gene. J was trimmed by 4 bases and V by 3 bases; bases with no gene match: 8. For the CDR3, the DNA is TGTGCCAGCAGCTTTTGGCCAGCGGGGGGTTCAGATACGCAGTATTTT. Amino acid sequence: CASSFWPAGGSDTQYF.

This rearrangement joins TRBV25-1 to TRBJ1-2; D is undetermined. The CDR3 is 13 residues long. Per the germline V gene, CDR1 is MGHDK and CDR2 is SYGVNS. Trimming cost V 3 bases and J 7 bases, with 12 bases left between them. The CDR3 DNA follows: TGTGCCAGCAGTGACCTACAGTCAGGTGGCTACACCTTC. Protein sequence: CASSDLQSGGYTF.

The chain couples TRBV3-1 (or the pseudogene TRBV3-2) to TRBJ2-5; TRBD2 aligns across 8 bases. Germline trimming cut 3 bases from V and 1 base from J; bases unmatched to any gene: 13. This CDR3 region has 18 residues. The germline CDR1 and CDR2 sequences are LGHDT and YNNKEL (reference sequence). The CDR3 coding sequence is TGTGCCAGCAGCCAGAGGAGTCGGAGCGGGGGCCTCCAAGAGACCCAGTACTTC. Encoded protein: CASSQRSRSGGLQETQYF.

The V and J genes are TRBV3-1 (or the pseudogene TRBV3-2) and TRBJ2-7; D gene uncertain. Per the germline V gene, CDR1 is LGHDT and CDR2 is YNNKEL (reference sequence). V was shortened by 4 bases and J by 4 bases, with 11 bases between the two germline ends. This CDR3 has 13 residues. The CDR3 reads CASSLLRGYEQYF. The DNA of the CDR3 is TGTGCCAGCAGCCTCCTGAGAGGATACGAGCAGTACTTC.

The CDR3 DNA sequence: TGTGCCAGCAGCACCGGGACGGGAGCTAGCACAGATACGCAGTATTTT. It translates to CASSTGTGASTDTQYF. V usage is TRBV5-4 and J usage is TRBJ2-3, with D possibly TRBD2 on 6 matching bases. CDR3 length: 16 residues. The germline gives CDR1 SGHNT, CDR2 YYREEE (reference sequence). Trimming removed 4 bases at V and 0 bases at J, with 15 bases between.

This chain links TRBV10-3 with TRBJ2-1; 9 bases are a match to TRBD2. The V gene's germline CDR1 is ENHRY and CDR2 SYGVKD. With 8 bases clipped from V and 10 bases from J, the junction kept 3 bases outside the gene matches. CDR3 length: 11 amino acids. This CDR3 is CAIASGVEQFF. As DNA, the CDR3 is TGTGCCATCGCTAGCGGGGTAGAGCAGTTCTTC.

This clone was picked up one time. V usage is TRBV28 and J usage is TRBJ1-4; D unresolved. Germline V gene sequence: CDR1 MDHEN, CDR2 SYDVKM. V lost 6 bases, J lost 5 bases, and 13 bases lay in between. CDR3 length equals 14 residues. CDR3 sequence: CASRLGSMNEKLFF. CDR3 sequence (DNA): TGTGCCAGCAGGCTAGGTTCTATGAATGAAAAACTGTTTTTT. Complete variable domain (other parts from reference TRBV28 and TRBJ1-4): DVKVTQSSRYLVKRTGEKVFLECVQDMDHENMFWYRQDPGLGLRLIYFSYDVKMKEKGDIPEGYSVSREKKERFSLILESASTNQTSMYLCASRLGSMNEKLFFGSGTQLSVL.

Of note for this clone: The junction departs from germline at one end; a sequencing error may be responsible. The J gene is TRBJ1-4, the V gene TRBV2, with 11 bases fitting TRBD1. There are 14 residues in the CDR3. Germline V CDR1 and CDR2: SNHLY, FYNNEI. The CDR3 DNA reads TGTGCCAGCAGAGAAGGGACAGGGGGTGAAAAACTGTTTTTT. Protein: CASREGTGGEKLFF.

With respect to this clone: Other DNA sequences in the same sample also yield this CDR3. The chain is built from TRBV18 and TRBJ2-3, with D maybe TRBD2 (5 bases). CDR3 length equals 13 residues. CDR1 is KGHSH, CDR2 LQKENI, per germline. Trimming stripped 2 bases from V and 3 bases from J, with 6 bases between. CDR3 protein: CASSPGGTDTQYF. The CDR3 bases are TGTGCCAGCTCACCAGGCGGGACAGATACGCAGTATTTT. The entire variable domain, with the rest obtained from reference TRBV18 and TRBJ2-3, is as follows: NAGVMQNPRHLVRRRGQEARLRCSPMKGHSHVYWYRQLPEEGLKFMVYLQKENIIDESGMPKERFSAEFPKEGPSILRIQQVVRGDSAAYFCASSPGGTDTQYFGPGTRLTVL.

The rearrangement joins TRBV6-2 or TRBV6-3 to TRBJ2-3, with 10 bases lining up with TRBD2. The CDR3 runs to 17 residues. V dropped 5 bases and J dropped 0; count of bases not matched to a gene: 8. The germline CDR1 and CDR2 sequences are MNHEY and SVGEGT. Here the CDR3 reads CASSNPLAGISTDTQYF. The CDR3 DNA follows: TGTGCCAGCAGTAACCCACTAGCGGGGATTAGCACAGATACGCAGTATTTT.

V and J are TRBV5-5 and TRBJ1-2, with unresolved D. The CDR3 has 14 amino acids. Germline CDR1 and CDR2: SGHKS and YYEKEE (reference sequence). V lost 2 bases and J lost 2, with 10 bases in between. For the CDR3, the DNA is TGTGCCAGCAGCTTCGGGTTCTTAAACTATGGCTACACCTTC. Amino acid sequence: CASSFGFLNYGYTF.

The chain has TRBV29-1 and TRBJ1-5, with TRBD1 matching 9 bases. Trimming cost V 6 bases and J 7 bases; bases outside gene matches: 13. The CDR3 totals 15 residues. Germline V gives CDR1 SQVTM, CDR2 ANQGSEA. As DNA, the CDR3 is TGCAGCGTCTCAACCGGGACAGGGATGGGCCAGCCCCAGCATTTT. This codes for CSVSTGTGMGQPQHF. Complete variable domain (other parts from reference TRBV29-1 and TRBJ1-5): SAVISQKPSRDICQRGTSLTIQCQVDSQVTMMFWYRQQPGQSLTLIATANQGSEATYESGFVIDKFPISRPNLTFSTLTVSNMSPEDSSIYLCSVSTGTGMGQPQHFGDGTRLSIL.

This clone was seen just once. This sequence joins TRBV5-1 and TRBJ2-4; no reliable D call. Germline V gives CDR1 SGHRS, CDR2 YFSETQ. The CDR3 runs 14 residues. Trimming took 0 bases from V and 8 from J, leaving 12 bases between them. The DNA for the CDR3 is TGCGCCAGCAGCTTGGACAGCCCGAATTACATTCAGTACTTC. Translation gives CASSLDSPNYIQYF.

The chain couples TRBV6-1 to TRBJ1-4; possible D gene TRBD1, 5 bases. Germline CDR1 is MNHNS and CDR2 is SASEGT. V dropped 2 bases and J dropped 2 bases, with 15 bases sitting between them. This CDR3 comprises 17 residues. In DNA, the CDR3 is TGTGCCAGCAGTGAAAGGCCCAGGGTTGGGACTAATGAAAAACTGTTTTTT. Residues: CASSERPRVGTNEKLFF.

The table lists this clone with a count of one. This sequence joins TRBV4-1 and TRBJ1-1, with D maybe TRBD1 (5 bases). The CDR3 has 13 amino acids. Trimming took off 4 bases at V and 8 bases at J, with 14 bases between the two ends. CDR1 MGHRA and CDR2 YSYEKL come from the germline V gene. The CDR3 DNA reads TGCGCCAGCAGCCTAAGTAAGCAGGGCGAAGCTTTCTTT. Amino acid sequence: CASSLSKQGEAFF.

The rearrangement joins TRBV6-5 to TRBJ2-5; TRBD2 is a possible D gene (5 bases). The CDR3 is 14 residues long. CDR1 is MNHEY and CDR2 is SVGAGI in the germline V gene. Trimming took 0 bases from V and 5 from J, leaving 10 bases between them. Here the CDR3 reads CASSYSRAGETQYF. The DNA for the CDR3 is TGTGCCAGCAGTTACTCGAGGGCCGGGGAGACCCAGTACTTC.

The chain has TRBV5-1 and TRBJ1-1; possibly TRBD1 for D (6 bases). The CDR3 consists of 15 residues. Trimming cost V 0 bases and J 7 bases, with 16 bases left between them. Germline V gene sequence: CDR1 SGHRS, CDR2 YFSETQ. CDR3 nucleotides: TGCGCCAGCAGCTTGGTCCCGGACAGTAACGTTGAAGCTTTCTTT. Amino acids: CASSLVPDSNVEAFF.

This clone was seen more than once but under ten times. V and J are TRBV7-2 and TRBJ2-1; D is undetermined. Germline assignment: CDR1 SGHTA and CDR2 FQGNSA. The V and J ends lost 1 base and 5 bases respectively, with 6 bases between them. The CDR3 is made up of 13 amino acids. CDR3 sequence: CASSLGLNNEQFF. In DNA, the CDR3 is TGTGCCAGCAGCTTAGGGCTGAACAATGAGCAGTTCTTC.

This sequence joins TRBV5-1 and TRBJ2-5; no clear D gene. Germline V gene sequence: CDR1 SGHRS, CDR2 YFSETQ. V dropped 3 bases and J dropped 3 bases, with 9 bases sitting between them. There are 13 residues in the CDR3. The CDR3 DNA sequence: TGCGCCAGCAGCTACGACTCCGAAGAGACCCAGTACTTC. It yields the protein CASSYDSEETQYF. Full variable domain (rest looked up from reference TRBV5-1 and TRBJ2-5): KAGVTQTPRYLIKTRGQQVTLSCSPISGHRSVSWYQQTPGQGLQFLFEYFSETQRNKGNFPGRFSGRQFSNSRSEMNVSTLELGDSALYLCASSYDSEETQYFGPGTRLLVL.

The chain recombines TRBV10-3 with TRBJ2-1; 9 positions agree with TRBD2. The junction had 5 bases not matched to a gene; V was cut back by 4 bases and J by 7 bases. This CDR3 has 14 amino acids. Germline V gene lookup returns CDR1 ENHRY and CDR2 SYGVKD. The CDR3 region has the DNA TGTGCCATCAGTGCGAGCGGGGGGTCGAATGAGCAGTTCTTC. This encodes CAISASGGSNEQFF.

This clone has only a few counts. The chain is built from TRBV10-3 and TRBJ1-5; the match to TRBD1 covers 9 bases. V lost 6 bases to trimming and J lost 6 bases; unmatched junction nucleotides: 9. From germline, CDR1 is ENHRY and CDR2 SYGVKD. This CDR3 is built from 15 residues. CDR3 amino acids: CAISSGTGLGQPQHF. DNA for the CDR3: TGTGCCATCAGCTCCGGGACAGGGTTGGGTCAGCCCCAGCATTTT.

The chain links TRBV7-2 to TRBJ1-1; D not resolved. The CDR3 length is 14 residues. Germline CDR1 SGHTA, CDR2 FQGNSA. Trimming pared 2 bases from V and 1 base from J, leaving 8 bases between. The CDR3 region is CASSLMPGNTEAFF. CDR3 nucleotide sequence: TGTGCCAGCAGCTTAATGCCAGGGAACACTGAAGCTTTCTTT.

The chain couples TRBV11-3 to TRBJ1-1, with D possibly TRBD1 on 5 matching bases. Per the germline V gene, CDR1 is SGHNT and CDR2 is YENEEA. This CDR3 comprises 13 residues. The ends were cut back, 6 bases at V and 1 base at J, with 9 bases in the middle. The CDR3 region is CASSYTGNTEAFF. The CDR3 DNA follows: TGTGCCAGCAGTTATACAGGGAACACTGAAGCTTTCTTT.

The gene calls are TRBV7-2 and TRBJ2-4; 8 bases map to TRBD2. The germline CDR1 and CDR2 sequences are SGHTA and FQGNSA. This CDR3 contains 14 residues. V shed 2 bases and J 4 bases; nucleotides not matched to a gene: 1. This CDR3 reads CASSLIAGKNIQYF. The CDR3 DNA reads as TGTGCCAGCAGCTTAATAGCGGGGAAAAACATTCAGTACTTC. The full variable domain, rest sourced from reference TRBV7-2 and TRBJ2-4, is GAGVSQSPSNKVTEKGKDVELRCDPISGHTALYWYRQSLGQGLEFLIYFQGNSAPDKSGLPSDRFSAERTGGSVSTLTIQRTQQEDSAVYLCASSLIAGKNIQYFGAGTRLSVL.

This rearrangement joins TRBV3-1 (or the pseudogene TRBV3-2) to TRBJ2-5, with TRBD2 matching over 7 bases. Germline CDR1 and CDR2: LGHDT and YNNKEL (reference sequence). CDR3 size: 14 residues. With 4 bases clipped from V and 3 bases from J, the junction kept 5 bases outside the gene matches. CDR3 protein: CASSLSGVEETQYF. CDR3 DNA: TGTGCCAGCAGCCTAAGCGGGGTTGAAGAGACCCAGTACTTC.

The J gene is TRBJ2-7, the V gene TRBV28, with 7 positions matching TRBD1. Germline V gene sequence: CDR1 MDHEN, CDR2 SYDVKM. Unmatched junction bases numbered 8, after V lost 6 bases and J lost 3 bases. The CDR3 spans 14 residues. The CDR3 sequence: CASRYSGTVYEQYF. The CDR3 region has the DNA TGTGCCAGCAGATACTCCGGGACAGTCTACGAGCAGTACTTC.

V gene TRBV10-1 combines with J gene TRBJ2-7; 10 bases agree with TRBD2. CDR1 and CDR2 from the germline V gene are WNHNN and SYGVQD (reference sequence). The CDR3 is made up of 17 amino acids. Trimming at V came to 5 bases and at J to 3 bases, leaving 13 bases not matched to a gene. The CDR3 loop reads CASSRTVGTSAFYEQYF. The CDR3 DNA sequence: TGCGCCAGCAGTCGGACAGTAGGGACTAGCGCCTTCTACGAGCAGTACTTC.

This clone was seen only a few times. This chain links TRBV27 with TRBJ1-1; 8 positions match TRBD1. The V gene's germline CDR1 is MNHEY and CDR2 SMNVEV (reference sequence). The V gene end was trimmed by 5 bases and the J gene end by 4 bases; junction bases not matched to a gene: 15. The CDR3 loop spans 17 amino acids. Here the CDR3 DNA reads TGTGCCAGCAGTACCCGGACAGGGAGGTCGGTTGGCACTGAAGCTTTCTTT. Protein sequence: CASSTRTGRSVGTEAFF.

The chain is built from TRBV6-5 and TRBJ2-3; 9 bases fit TRBD2. V shed 0 bases and J 6 bases; nucleotides not matched to a gene: 7. This CDR3 contains 16 residues. Germline V gives CDR1 MNHEY, CDR2 SVGAGI. The CDR3 sequence is CASSYSTAGGGDTQYF. The CDR3 bases are TGTGCCAGCAGTTACTCGACAGCGGGGGGTGGGGATACGCAGTATTTT.

This chain connects TRBV7-9 to TRBJ2-7, with 9 bases identical to TRBD1. With V trimmed by 2 bases and J by 5 bases, 4 bases remained unmatched. Germline values: CDR1 SEHNR, CDR2 FQNEAQ (reference sequence). The CDR3 is made up of 14 amino acids. CDR3 region: CASSLNTGGNEQYF. CDR3 DNA: TGTGCCAGCAGCTTAAATACAGGGGGCAACGAGCAGTACTTC.

The chain couples TRBV6-5 to TRBJ1-2, with D maybe TRBD1 (6 bases). CDR3 length: 13 residues. The V end was cut by 6 bases, the J end by 4 bases, with 12 bases between. Germline CDR1 MNHEY, CDR2 SVGAGI. CDR3 amino acids: CASSPDSRYGYTF. In nucleotides, the CDR3 is TGTGCCAGCAGCCCGGACAGTCGCTATGGCTACACCTTC.

Written as DNA, the CDR3 is TGTGCCAGCAGTTTTCAGGGGCACTATGGCTACACCTTC. Its protein product is CASSFQGHYGYTF. V gene TRBV27 combines with J gene TRBJ1-2, with D possibly TRBD1 on 6 matching bases. The CDR3 is 13 residues long. Germline V gives CDR1 MNHEY, CDR2 SMNVEV (reference sequence). Trimming removed 3 bases at V and 3 bases at J, with 8 bases between.